The following is a T cell receptor beta chain sequence with its context. Sequencing used immunoSEQ multiplex PCR; TCRdb keeps in-frame clones, though not all of them. The sample carries roughly 200,000 clones, 85% to 95% recorded once. The record originates from a study of T cell responses to AZD1222 COVID-19 vaccine. V dropped 1 base and J dropped 3 bases, with 4 bases sitting between them. The CDR3 covers 13 residues. Germline V CDR1 and CDR2: SGHVS, FQNEAQ. Here the sequenced sample was peripheral blood, taken 28 days after the second dose of the MenACWY control vaccine. The clonotype comes from an adult who received the MenACWY meningococcal vaccine as a control. The V call is TRBV7-8, the J call TRBJ1-5; D call uncertain. CDR3 region: CASSLVDNQPQHF. CDR3 bases: TGTGCCAGCAGCTTAGTGGACAATCAGCCCCAGCATTTT.